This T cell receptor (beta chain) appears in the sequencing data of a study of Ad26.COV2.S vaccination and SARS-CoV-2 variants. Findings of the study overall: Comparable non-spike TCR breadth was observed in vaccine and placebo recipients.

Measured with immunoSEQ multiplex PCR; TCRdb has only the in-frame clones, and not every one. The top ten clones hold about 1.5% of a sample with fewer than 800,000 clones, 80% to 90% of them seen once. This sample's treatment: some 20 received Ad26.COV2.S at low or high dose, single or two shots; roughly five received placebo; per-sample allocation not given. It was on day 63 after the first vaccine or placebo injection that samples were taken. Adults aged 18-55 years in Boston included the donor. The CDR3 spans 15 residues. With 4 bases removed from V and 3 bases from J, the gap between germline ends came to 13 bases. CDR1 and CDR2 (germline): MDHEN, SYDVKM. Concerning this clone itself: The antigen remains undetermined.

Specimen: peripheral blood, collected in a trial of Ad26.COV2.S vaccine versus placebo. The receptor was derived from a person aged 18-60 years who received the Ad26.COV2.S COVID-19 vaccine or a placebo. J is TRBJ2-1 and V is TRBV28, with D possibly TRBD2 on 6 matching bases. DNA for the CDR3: TGTGCCAGCAGTTCGGCGGGGACGGACTACAATGAGCAGTTCTTC. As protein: CASSSAGTDYNEQFF.